Presented here are 27 T cell receptor beta chains from one specimen sequenced in a study of type 1 and type 2 diabetes patients. Genomic DNA was the PCR template. A primer set of 30 forward and 13 reverse primers amplified the CDR3. MiXCR was run by TCRdb on the multiplex PCR reads, yielding one entry per CDR3 protein. The sample records 250,000 or so distinct CDR3 sequences, roughly 50% being singletons. The sequencing sample was made of peripheral blood mononuclear cells (PBMCs). The receptors come from a man aged 18 to 30 with type 2 diabetes.

The chain links TRBV29-1 to TRBJ2-2; D unresolved. Germline loops: CDR1 SQVTM, CDR2 ANQGSEA. V lost 5 bases to trimming and J lost 3 bases, with 10 bases between them. This CDR3 region has 13 residues. As DNA, the CDR3 is TGCAGCGTTACTCCCGCGGACACCGGGGAGCTGTTTTTT. Its translation is CSVTPADTGELFF.

The rearrangement uses TRBV20-1 and TRBJ2-2; D remains ambiguous. V dropped 0 bases and J dropped 3 bases, with 11 bases sitting between them. This CDR3 comprises 15 residues. CDR1 and CDR2 from the germline V gene are DFQATT and SNEGSKA (reference sequence). The CDR3 here is CSARDSRWDTGELFF. In nucleotides, the CDR3 is TGCAGTGCTAGAGATAGTCGATGGGACACCGGGGAGCTGTTTTTT.

This clonotype showed up just a few times. The junction and the germline gene differ at one end; a read error may be behind it. The rearrangement uses TRBV20-1 and TRBJ1-2; 7 bases agree with TRBD1. The CDR3 extends over 10 amino acids. Germline CDR1 and CDR2: DFQATT and SNEGSKA (reference sequence). CDR3 nucleotide sequence: TGCAGTGCTCGAGACAGGGATTACACCTTC. Translation: CSARDRDYTF.

The chain is built from TRBV14 and TRBJ2-7, with a tentative D call TRBD2 (5 bases). Trimming cost V 3 bases and J 7 bases, with 13 bases left between them. The CDR3 is 13 amino acids. The germline V gene has CDR1 SGHDN and CDR2 FVKESK. The CDR3 DNA follows: TGTGCCAGCAGCCATCCCGGGGTGGGTGAGCAGTACTTC. It translates to CASSHPGVGEQYF. Full variable domain (missing parts from reference TRBV14 and TRBJ2-7): EAGVTQFPSHSVIEKGQTVTLRCDPISGHDNLYWYRRVMGKEIKFLLHFVKESKQDESGMPNNRFLAERTGGTYSTLKVQPAELEDSGVYFCASSHPGVGEQYFGPGTRLTVT.

The chain uses TRBV15 and TRBJ2-3, with D possibly TRBD2 on 6 matching bases. Between the trimmed V and J ends, which lost 5 bases and 0 bases, there was a span of 12 bases. The CDR3 length is 15 residues. Germline assignment: CDR1 LNHNV and CDR2 YYDKDF (reference sequence). The CDR3 nucleotides are TGTGCCACCAGCGGCACTAGCTTTAGCACAGATACGCAGTATTTT. It specifies CATSGTSFSTDTQYF.

This clonotype appeared a few times. The rearrangement joins TRBV9 to TRBJ2-1; D unclear. Germline V gene lookup returns CDR1 SGDLS and CDR2 YYNGEE. CDR3 length equals 14 residues. The V and J ends lost 0 bases and 5 bases respectively, with 9 bases between them. The CDR3 is CASSVGGQDNEQFF. The CDR3 DNA reads as TGTGCCAGCAGCGTAGGTGGCCAAGACAATGAGCAGTTCTTC.

This chain links TRBV7-3 with TRBJ2-5; 7 bases are a match to TRBD1. The CDR3 length is 13 residues. Per the germline V gene, CDR1 is SGHTA and CDR2 is FQGTGA. After removal of 6 bases from V and 2 bases from J, the junction contained 3 bases not matched to a gene. The CDR3 coding sequence is TGTGCCAGCAGGCCGACAGGGCAAGAGACCCAGTACTTC. It is translated as CASRPTGQETQYF.

The chain employs TRBV7-2 and TRBJ1-2; D is perhaps TRBD1 (6 bases). The CDR3 contains 13 residues. Germline CDR1 and CDR2: SGHTA and FQGNSA. V lost 8 bases and J lost 7, with 17 bases in between. This CDR3 is CASQSQGFSGYTF. The CDR3 nucleotides are TGTGCCAGCCAAAGTCAGGGGTTCAGTGGCTACACCTTC.

The chain combines TRBV7-2 with TRBJ2-1, with a weak D call TRBD1 (6 bases). The CDR3 spans 13 residues. The V gene's germline CDR1 is SGHTA and CDR2 FQGNSA. Trimming removed 3 bases from V and 6 bases from J, with 9 bases in between. CDR3 protein: CASSLTGVNEQFF. Here the CDR3 DNA reads TGTGCCAGCAGCTTGACAGGCGTCAATGAGCAGTTCTTC.

The chain joins TRBV12-3 or TRBV12-4 to TRBJ1-5; D remains unclear. CDR3 length equals 14 residues. With 1 base removed from V and 1 base from J, the gap between germline ends came to 5 bases. CDR3 loop: CASSLVPSNQPQHF. CDR3 coding DNA: TGTGCCAGCAGTTTAGTTCCCAGCAATCAGCCCCAGCATTTT.

The chain combines TRBV5-1 with TRBJ1-1, with D uncertain. This CDR3 is 15 amino acids long. The germline CDR1 and CDR2 sequences are SGHRS and YFSETQ. Trimming took 0 bases from V and 4 from J, leaving 13 bases between them. CDR3 loop: CASSLAGGGGTEAFF. The DNA for the CDR3 is TGCGCCAGCAGCTTGGCGGGCGGTGGCGGCACTGAAGCTTTCTTT.

This chain links TRBV5-1 with TRBJ2-7; 8 positions match TRBD2. There are 15 residues in the CDR3. The junction had 7 bases not matched to a gene; V was cut back by 2 bases and J by 3 bases. Germline V gene data show CDR1 as SGHRS and CDR2 as YFSETQ. CDR3 sequence (DNA): TGCGCCAGCAGCTTTCGGGATAGCGGGAACTACGAGCAGTACTTC. This encodes CASSFRDSGNYEQYF.

The table lists this clonotype with many counts. The V call is TRBV30, the J call TRBJ2-5; either TRBD1 or TRBD2 may fit D (5 bases each). The CDR3 consists of 14 residues. From germline, CDR1 is GTSNPN and CDR2 SVGIG (reference sequence). Trimming stripped 1 base from V and 7 bases from J, with 16 bases between. CDR3 nucleotides: TGTGCCTGGAGTGCCTCCACGGGGCTGGGGACCCAGTACTTC. It encodes CAWSASTGLGTQYF.

The chain uses TRBV7-2 and TRBJ2-5, with D possibly TRBD2 on 6 matching bases. This CDR3 is 14 amino acids long. Germline V lookup: CDR1 SGHTA, CDR2 FQGNSA. Trimming left V 4 bases short and J 4 bases short, with 13 bases between. The CDR3 region is CASSSKRGGETQYF. Written as DNA, the CDR3 is TGTGCCAGCAGCTCTAAGAGGGGAGGAGAGACCCAGTACTTC.

This clonotype was found a few times. The V call is TRBV12-5, the J call TRBJ2-7; no clear D. Germline V gene lookup returns CDR1 LGHNT and CDR2 FRNRAP. With 4 bases removed from V and 4 bases from J, the gap between germline ends came to 14 bases. CDR3 size: 14 residues. The CDR3 is CASGSPLNGYEQYF. CDR3 DNA: TGTGCTAGTGGTTCCCCACTGAACGGGTACGAGCAGTACTTC.

The chain links TRBV7-2 to TRBJ2-2, with D possibly TRBD1 on 5 matching bases. V was trimmed by 4 bases and J by 6 bases, leaving 9 bases between them. Germline CDR1 is SGHTA and CDR2 is FQGNSA. The CDR3 sequence is 13 residues long. In DNA, the CDR3 is TGTGCCAGCAGCTCAGGGTTCCCCGGGGAGCTGTTTTTT. Amino acid sequence: CASSSGFPGELFF.

The rearrangement links TRBV28 to TRBJ1-1, with TRBD1 matching over 7 bases. Germline V gene lookup returns CDR1 MDHEN and CDR2 SYDVKM. The CDR3 is made up of 14 amino acids. V lost 5 bases and J lost 2; bases outside the gene matches: 5. CDR3 bases: TGTGCCAGCAGTCCTTACAGGGGTAACACTGAAGCTTTCTTT. Encoded protein: CASSPYRGNTEAFF.

This clonotype was seen just once. This chain links TRBV4-1 with TRBJ2-6; 11 nucleotides agree with TRBD2. The J segment lost 0 bases and the V segment lost 4 bases, leaving 11 bases of the junction unmatched. Germline lookup yields CDR1 MGHRA and CDR2 YSYEKL. This CDR3 is built from 20 residues. The CDR3 sequence: CASSLGGMGLAVSGANVLTF. CDR3 bases: TGCGCCAGCAGCCTAGGCGGGATGGGACTAGCGGTCTCTGGGGCCAACGTCCTGACTTTC.

This clonotype was recorded at least ten times. The V and J genes are TRBV25-1 and TRBJ2-7; D is ambiguous. The CDR3 is 15 residues long. With 4 bases removed from V and 3 bases from J, the gap between germline ends came to 16 bases. The germline gives CDR1 MGHDK, CDR2 SYGVNS. CDR3 residues: CASSGAPAMHYEQYF. The CDR3 nucleotides read TGTGCCAGCAGTGGGGCTCCCGCGATGCACTACGAGCAGTACTTC.

This clonotype was observed a handful of times. The gene calls are TRBV19 and TRBJ2-1; TRBD2 matches at 9 bases. This CDR3 comprises 14 residues. Germline lookup yields CDR1 LNHDA and CDR2 SQIVND (reference sequence). With 7 bases clipped from V and 5 bases from J, the junction kept 6 bases outside the gene matches. CDR3 nucleotides: TGTGCCAGTAAAGGAGTAGCGGGGGACAATGAGCAGTTCTTC. Amino acids: CASKGVAGDNEQFF.

The rearrangement uses TRBV7-8 and TRBJ2-5; D is uncertain. From germline, CDR1 is SGHVS and CDR2 FQNEAQ. The CDR3 extends over 13 amino acids. Trimming stripped 1 base from V and 4 bases from J, with 7 bases between. CDR3 in amino acids: CASSLVFVETQYF. CDR3 coding DNA: TGTGCCAGCAGCTTAGTATTTGTAGAGACCCAGTACTTC.

This clonotype has ten or more counts. V usage is TRBV2 and J usage is TRBJ2-5, with D uncertain. The CDR3 spans 11 residues. Germline CDR1 is SNHLY and CDR2 is FYNNEI. V shed 3 bases and J shed 4 bases, with 3 bases lying between them. CDR3 in amino acids: CASSDGETQYF. The CDR3 DNA follows: TGTGCCAGCAGTGACGGAGAGACCCAGTACTTC.

V gene TRBV4-1 combines with J gene TRBJ1-4; D is unresolved. V dropped 0 bases and J dropped 5 bases, with 10 bases sitting between them. Germline CDR1 reads MGHRA; CDR2 reads YSYEKL. There are 15 residues in the CDR3. The CDR3: CASSQEGQVNEKLFF. In DNA form, the CDR3 reads TGCGCCAGCAGCCAAGAGGGCCAGGTGAATGAAAAACTGTTTTTT.

The CDR3 DNA reads TGTGCCAGCAGCTTAGCAGGAGACAGTGACGAGCAGTACTTC. Amino acids: CASSLAGDSDEQYF. The chain is built from TRBV6-5 and TRBJ2-7; D is perhaps TRBD1 (5 bases). Germline CDR1 is MNHEY and CDR2 is SVGAGI. CDR3 size: 14 residues. The V gene lost 6 bases and the J gene lost 5 bases, with 17 bases spanning the gap.

This clonotype was detected a few times. The chain uses TRBV20-1 and TRBJ1-1; D is unclear. CDR3 length: 12 residues. Per the germline V gene, CDR1 is DFQATT and CDR2 is SNEGSKA (reference sequence). Trimming left V 4 bases short and J 1 base short, with 7 bases between. The CDR3 loop is CSAKLGNTEAFF. The CDR3 bases are TGCAGTGCTAAGCTGGGGAACACTGAAGCTTTCTTT.

The genes are TRBV19 and TRBJ1-1, with 7 bases lining up with TRBD1. Germline assignment: CDR1 LNHDA and CDR2 SQIVND (reference sequence). Trimming cost V 8 bases and J 2 bases; bases outside gene matches: 8. The CDR3 totals 14 residues. The CDR3 here is CASREGGSNTEAFF. CDR3 DNA sequence: TGTGCCAGTCGCGAAGGGGGCAGTAACACTGAAGCTTTCTTT.

Comments on this clonotype: This may be a read error, as it is one base from a much larger clone. The conserved phenylalanine or tryptophan is not found at the CDR3 terminus, so this likely reflects a read error. The chain joins TRBV19 to TRBJ1-1; D not resolved. CDR1 is LNHDA, CDR2 SQIVND, per germline (reference sequence). The V end lost 3 bases, the J end lost 6 bases, and 8 bases lay between the germline ends. CDR3 length equals 12 residues. The CDR3 loop reads CASSISAAEAFS. DNA for the CDR3: TGTGCCAGTAGTATCTCCGCGGCTGAAGCTTTCTCT.